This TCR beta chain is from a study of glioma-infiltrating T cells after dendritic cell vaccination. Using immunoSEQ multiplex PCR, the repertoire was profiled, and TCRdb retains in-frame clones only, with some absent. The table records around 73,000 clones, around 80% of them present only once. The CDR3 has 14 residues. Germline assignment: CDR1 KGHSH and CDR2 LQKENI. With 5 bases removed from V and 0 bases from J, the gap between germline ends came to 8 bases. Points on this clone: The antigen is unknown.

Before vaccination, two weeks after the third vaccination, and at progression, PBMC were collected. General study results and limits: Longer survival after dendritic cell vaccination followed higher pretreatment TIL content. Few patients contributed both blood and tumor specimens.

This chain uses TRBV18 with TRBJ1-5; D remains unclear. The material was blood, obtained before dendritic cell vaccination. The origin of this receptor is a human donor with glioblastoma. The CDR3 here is CASSGLLSNQPQHF. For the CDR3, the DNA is TGTGCCAGCTCAGGACTCCTTAGCAATCAGCCCCAGCATTTT.